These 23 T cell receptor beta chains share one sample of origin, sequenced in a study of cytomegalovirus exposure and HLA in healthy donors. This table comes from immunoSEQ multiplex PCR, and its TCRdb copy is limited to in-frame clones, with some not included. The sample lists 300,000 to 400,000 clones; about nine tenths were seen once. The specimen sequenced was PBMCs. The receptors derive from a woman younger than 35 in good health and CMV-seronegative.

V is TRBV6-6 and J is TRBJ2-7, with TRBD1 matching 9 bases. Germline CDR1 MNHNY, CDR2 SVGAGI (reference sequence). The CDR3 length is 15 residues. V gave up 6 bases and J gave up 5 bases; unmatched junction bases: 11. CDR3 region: CASRAIGTGIDEQYF. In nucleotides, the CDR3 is TGTGCCAGCAGAGCGATCGGGACAGGGATCGACGAGCAGTACTTC.

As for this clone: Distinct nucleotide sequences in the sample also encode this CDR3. CDR3 region: CASSQGQGATYEQYF. CDR3 coding DNA: TGCGCCAGCAGCCAAGGCCAGGGGGCCACCTACGAGCAGTACTTC. This rearrangement joins TRBV4-1 to TRBJ2-7, with 8 positions matching TRBD1. This CDR3 has 15 amino acids. Trimming removed 1 base from V and 2 bases from J; junction bases left unmatched: 4. CDR1 and CDR2 from the germline V gene are MGHRA and YSYEKL.

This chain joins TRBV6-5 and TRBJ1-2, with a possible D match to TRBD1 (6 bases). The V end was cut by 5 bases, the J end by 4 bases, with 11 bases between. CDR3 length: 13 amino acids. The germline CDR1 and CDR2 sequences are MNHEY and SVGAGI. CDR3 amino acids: CASSKGQSYGYTF. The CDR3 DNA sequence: TGTGCCAGCAGTAAAGGACAGAGCTATGGCTACACCTTC.

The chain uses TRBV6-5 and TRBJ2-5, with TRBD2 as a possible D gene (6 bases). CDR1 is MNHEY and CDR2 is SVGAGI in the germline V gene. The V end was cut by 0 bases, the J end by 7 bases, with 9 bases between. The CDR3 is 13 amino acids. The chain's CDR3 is CASSYSAGGTQYF. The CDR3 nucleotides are TGTGCCAGCAGTTACTCAGCCGGGGGGACCCAGTACTTC.

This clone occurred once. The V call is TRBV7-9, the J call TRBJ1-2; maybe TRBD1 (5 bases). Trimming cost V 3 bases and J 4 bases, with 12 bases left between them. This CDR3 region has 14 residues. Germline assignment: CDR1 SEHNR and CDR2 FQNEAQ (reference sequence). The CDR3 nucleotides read TGTGCCAGCAGCTTTGTCAGGGCGATCTATGGCTACACCTTC. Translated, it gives CASSFVRAIYGYTF. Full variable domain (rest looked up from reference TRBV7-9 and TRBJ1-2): DTGVSQNPRHKITKRGQNVTFRCDPISEHNRLYWYRQTLGQGPEFLTYFQNEAQLEKSRLLSDRFSAERPKGSFSTLEIQRTEQGDSAMYLCASSFVRAIYGYTFGSGTRLTVV.

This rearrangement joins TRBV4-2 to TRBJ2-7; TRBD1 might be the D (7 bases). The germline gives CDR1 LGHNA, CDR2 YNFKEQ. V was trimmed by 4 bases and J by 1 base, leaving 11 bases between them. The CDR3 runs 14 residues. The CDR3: CASSPGGSSYEQYF. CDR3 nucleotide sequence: TGTGCCAGCAGCCCAGGGGGGAGTTCCTACGAGCAGTACTTC.

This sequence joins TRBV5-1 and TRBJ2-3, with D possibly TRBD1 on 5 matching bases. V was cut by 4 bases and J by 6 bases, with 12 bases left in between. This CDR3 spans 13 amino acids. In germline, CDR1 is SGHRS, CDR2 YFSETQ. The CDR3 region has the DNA TGCGCCAGCAGCCAATCGAAGGGGGATACGCAGTATTTT. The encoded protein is CASSQSKGDTQYF.

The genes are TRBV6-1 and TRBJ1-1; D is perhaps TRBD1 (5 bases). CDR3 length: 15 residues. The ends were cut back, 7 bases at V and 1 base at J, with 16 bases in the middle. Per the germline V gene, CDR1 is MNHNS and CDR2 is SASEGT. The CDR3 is CASILSGGQNTEAFF. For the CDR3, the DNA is TGTGCCAGCATTTTGTCGGGGGGTCAGAACACTGAAGCTTTCTTT.

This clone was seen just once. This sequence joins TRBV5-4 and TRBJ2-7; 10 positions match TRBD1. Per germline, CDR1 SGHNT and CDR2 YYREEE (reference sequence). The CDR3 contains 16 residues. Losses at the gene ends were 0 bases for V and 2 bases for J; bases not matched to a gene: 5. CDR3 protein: CASSLGGQGNTYEQYF. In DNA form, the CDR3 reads TGTGCCAGCAGCTTGGGGGGACAGGGGAATACCTACGAGCAGTACTTC.

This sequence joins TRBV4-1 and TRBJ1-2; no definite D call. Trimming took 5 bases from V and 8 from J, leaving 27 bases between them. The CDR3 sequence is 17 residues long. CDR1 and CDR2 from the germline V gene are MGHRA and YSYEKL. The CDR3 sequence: CASSYPGLLKRLGGYTF. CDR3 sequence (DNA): TGCGCCAGCAGCTACCCTGGCCTACTGAAGAGACTCGGCGGCTACACCTTC.

CDR3 region: CASSRNRVSTF. CDR3 nucleotides: TGTGCCAGCAGCCGTAACAGGGTTTCAACCTTC. The V call is TRBV6-1, the J call TRBJ1-2; weak D call: TRBD1 (6 bases). V was trimmed by 6 bases and J by 14 bases, leaving 16 bases between them. CDR3 length: 11 residues. Germline V gene lookup returns CDR1 MNHNS and CDR2 SASEGT.

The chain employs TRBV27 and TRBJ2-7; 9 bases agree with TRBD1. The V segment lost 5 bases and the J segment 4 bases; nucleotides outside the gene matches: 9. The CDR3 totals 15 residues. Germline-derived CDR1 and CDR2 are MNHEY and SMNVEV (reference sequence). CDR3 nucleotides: TGTGCCAGCAGTCCCCCTCGACAGGGGGGATACGAGCAGTACTTC. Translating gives CASSPPRQGGYEQYF.

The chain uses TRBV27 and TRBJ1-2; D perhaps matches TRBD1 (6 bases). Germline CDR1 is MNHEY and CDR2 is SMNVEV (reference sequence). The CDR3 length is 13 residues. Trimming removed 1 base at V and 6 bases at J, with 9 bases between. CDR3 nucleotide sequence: TGTGCCAGCAGTTTATTGGGGGCCCATGGCTACACCTTC. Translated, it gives CASSLLGAHGYTF.

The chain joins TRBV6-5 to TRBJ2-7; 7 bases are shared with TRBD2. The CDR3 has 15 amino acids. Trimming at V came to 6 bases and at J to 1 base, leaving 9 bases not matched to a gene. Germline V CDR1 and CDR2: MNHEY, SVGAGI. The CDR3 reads CASRTGLGVSYEQYF. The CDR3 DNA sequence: TGTGCCAGCAGAACCGGACTAGGAGTATCCTACGAGCAGTACTTC.

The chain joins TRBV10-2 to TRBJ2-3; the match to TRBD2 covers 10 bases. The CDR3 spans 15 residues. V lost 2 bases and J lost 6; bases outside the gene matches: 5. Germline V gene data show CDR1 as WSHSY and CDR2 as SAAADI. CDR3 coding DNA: TGCGCCAGCAGTGAGAAGCGGGGGGGCCTCGATACGCAGTATTTT. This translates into CASSEKRGGLDTQYF.

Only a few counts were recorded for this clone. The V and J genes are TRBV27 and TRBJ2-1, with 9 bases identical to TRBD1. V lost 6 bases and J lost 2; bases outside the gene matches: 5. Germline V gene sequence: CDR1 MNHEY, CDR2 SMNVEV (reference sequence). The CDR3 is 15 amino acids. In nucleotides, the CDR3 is TGTGCCAGCAGCTGGGGACAGGGTCCCTACAATGAGCAGTTCTTC. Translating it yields CASSWGQGPYNEQFF.

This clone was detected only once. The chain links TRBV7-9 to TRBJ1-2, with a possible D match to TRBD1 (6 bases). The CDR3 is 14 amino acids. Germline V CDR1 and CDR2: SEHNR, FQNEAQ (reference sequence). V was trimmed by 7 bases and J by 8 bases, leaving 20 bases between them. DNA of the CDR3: TGTGCCAGCACCCGACAGGCCCCACCCCTGGGCTACACCTTC. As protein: CASTRQAPPLGYTF.

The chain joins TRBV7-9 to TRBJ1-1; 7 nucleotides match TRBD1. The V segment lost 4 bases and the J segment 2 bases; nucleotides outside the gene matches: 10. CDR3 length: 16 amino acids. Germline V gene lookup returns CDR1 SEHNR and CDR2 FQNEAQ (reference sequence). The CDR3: CASSSPPGTENTEAFF. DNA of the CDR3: TGTGCCAGCAGCTCTCCCCCCGGGACAGAAAACACTGAAGCTTTCTTT.

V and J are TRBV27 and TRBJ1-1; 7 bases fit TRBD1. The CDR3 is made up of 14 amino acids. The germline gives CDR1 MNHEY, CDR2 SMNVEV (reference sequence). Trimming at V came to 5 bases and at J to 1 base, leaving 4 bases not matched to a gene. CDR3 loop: CASSPRGRNTEAFF. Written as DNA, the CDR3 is TGTGCCAGCAGTCCAAGGGGGCGGAACACTGAAGCTTTCTTT.

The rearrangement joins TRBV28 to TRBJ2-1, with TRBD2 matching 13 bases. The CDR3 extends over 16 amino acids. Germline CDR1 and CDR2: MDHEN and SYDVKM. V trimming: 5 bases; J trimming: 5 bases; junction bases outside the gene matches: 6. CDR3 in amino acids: CASSIRTSGSHNEQFF. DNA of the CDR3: TGTGCCAGCAGTATCCGGACTAGCGGGAGCCACAATGAGCAGTTCTTC.

CDR3: CASSLRMEVNTGELFF. CDR3 nucleotides: TGTGCCAGCAGCTTGCGGATGGAGGTTAACACCGGGGAGCTGTTTTTT. The gene calls are TRBV5-5 and TRBJ2-2; maybe TRBD2 (5 bases). Trimming took 1 base from V and 2 from J, leaving 12 bases between them. CDR3 length equals 16 residues. The germline gives CDR1 SGHKS, CDR2 YYEKEE (reference sequence).

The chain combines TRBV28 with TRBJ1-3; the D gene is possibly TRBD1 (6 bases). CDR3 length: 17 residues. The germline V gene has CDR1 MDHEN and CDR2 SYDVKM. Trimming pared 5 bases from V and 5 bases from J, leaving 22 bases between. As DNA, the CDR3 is TGTGCCAGCAGTCCGGTCACAGGGAAAAAATTCCGAAACACCATATATTTT. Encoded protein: CASSPVTGKKFRNTIYF.

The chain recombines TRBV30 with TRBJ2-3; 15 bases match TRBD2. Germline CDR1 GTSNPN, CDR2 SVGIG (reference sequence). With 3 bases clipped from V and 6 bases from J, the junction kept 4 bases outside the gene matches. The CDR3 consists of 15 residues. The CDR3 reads CAWRGLAGGSDTQYF. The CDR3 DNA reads TGTGCCTGGAGAGGACTAGCGGGGGGGTCGGATACGCAGTATTTT.